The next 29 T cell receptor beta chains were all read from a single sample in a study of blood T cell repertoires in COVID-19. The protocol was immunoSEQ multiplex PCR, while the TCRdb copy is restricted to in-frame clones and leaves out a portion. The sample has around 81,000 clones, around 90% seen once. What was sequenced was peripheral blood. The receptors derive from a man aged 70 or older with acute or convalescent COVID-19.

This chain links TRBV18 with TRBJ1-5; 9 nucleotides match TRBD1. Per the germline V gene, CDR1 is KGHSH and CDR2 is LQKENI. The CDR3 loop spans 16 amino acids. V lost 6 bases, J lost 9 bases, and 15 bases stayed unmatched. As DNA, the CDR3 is TGTGCCAGCTCGCCGCGTACTTTACAGGGGGCTTGGCCCCAGCATTTT. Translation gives CASSPRTLQGAWPQHF.

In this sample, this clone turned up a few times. The CDR3: CASSLGREAFF. As DNA, the CDR3 is TGTGCCAGCAGTTTAGGGAGAGAAGCTTTCTTT. The chain recombines TRBV25-1 with TRBJ1-1; no firm D call. V shed 5 bases and J shed 8 bases, with 9 bases lying between them. The CDR3 spans 11 residues. Per germline, CDR1 MGHDK and CDR2 SYGVNS.

The CDR3 protein is CASSASNGVYEKLFF. CDR3 DNA sequence: TGTGCCAGCAGCGCATCAAACGGAGTGTATGAAAAACTGTTTTTT. The chain couples TRBV9 to TRBJ1-4; D is unclear. V lost 3 bases, J lost 6 bases, and 15 bases lay in between. CDR3 length: 15 amino acids. Germline V gene lookup returns CDR1 SGDLS and CDR2 YYNGEE.

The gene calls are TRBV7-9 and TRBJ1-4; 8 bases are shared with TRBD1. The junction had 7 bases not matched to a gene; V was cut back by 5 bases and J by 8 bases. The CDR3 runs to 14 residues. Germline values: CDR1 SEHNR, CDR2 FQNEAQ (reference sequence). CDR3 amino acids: CASSLGQGREKLFF. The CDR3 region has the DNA TGTGCCAGCAGCCTCGGACAGGGAAGGGAAAAACTGTTTTTT.

The DNA of the CDR3 is TGTGCCAGCAGTGGCGACAACTACGAGCAGTACTTC. This codes for CASSGDNYEQYF. J is TRBJ2-7 and V is TRBV2; the D is unclear. Germline CDR1 SNHLY, CDR2 FYNNEI. V was cut by 4 bases and J by 3 bases, with 7 bases left in between. The CDR3 is made up of 12 amino acids.

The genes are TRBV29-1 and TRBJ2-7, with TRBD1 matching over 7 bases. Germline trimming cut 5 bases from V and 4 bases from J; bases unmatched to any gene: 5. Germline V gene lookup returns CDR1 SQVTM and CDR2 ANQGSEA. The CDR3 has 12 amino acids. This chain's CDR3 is CSVRDRHYEQYF. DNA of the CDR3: TGCAGCGTTCGGGACAGACATTACGAGCAGTACTTC.

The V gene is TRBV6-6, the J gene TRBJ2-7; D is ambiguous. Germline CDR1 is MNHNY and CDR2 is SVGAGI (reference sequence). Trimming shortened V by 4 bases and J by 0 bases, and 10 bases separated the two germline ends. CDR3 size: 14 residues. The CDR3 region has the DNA TGTGCCAGCAGTTTTGAGCCCTACTCCTACGAGCAGTACTTC. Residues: CASSFEPYSYEQYF.

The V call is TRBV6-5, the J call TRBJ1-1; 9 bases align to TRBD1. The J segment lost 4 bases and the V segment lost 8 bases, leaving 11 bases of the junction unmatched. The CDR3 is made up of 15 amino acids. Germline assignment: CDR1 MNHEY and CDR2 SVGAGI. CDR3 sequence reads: CASGVGPGQGTEAFF. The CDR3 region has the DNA TGTGCCAGCGGGGTAGGCCCGGGACAGGGCACTGAAGCTTTCTTT.

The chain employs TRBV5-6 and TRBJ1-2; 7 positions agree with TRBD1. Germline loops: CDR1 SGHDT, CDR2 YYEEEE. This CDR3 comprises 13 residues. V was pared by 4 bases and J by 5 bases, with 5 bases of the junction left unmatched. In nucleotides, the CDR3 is TGTGCCAGCAGCCAAGGGGGCGGGTATGGCTACACCTTC. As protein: CASSQGGGYGYTF.

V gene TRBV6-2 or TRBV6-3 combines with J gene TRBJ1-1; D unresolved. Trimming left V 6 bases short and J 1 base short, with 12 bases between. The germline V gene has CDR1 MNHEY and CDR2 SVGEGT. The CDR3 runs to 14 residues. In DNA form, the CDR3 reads TGTGCCAGCAGCAAGACCACAGAGAACACTGAAGCTTTCTTT. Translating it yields CASSKTTENTEAFF.

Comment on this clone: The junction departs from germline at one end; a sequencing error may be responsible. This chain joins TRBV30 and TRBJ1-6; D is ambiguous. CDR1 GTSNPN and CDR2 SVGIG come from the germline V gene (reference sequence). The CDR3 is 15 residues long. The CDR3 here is CARREGGGYNSPLHF. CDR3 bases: TGTGCCAGGAGGGAGGGCGGAGGGTATAATTCACCCCTCCACTTT.

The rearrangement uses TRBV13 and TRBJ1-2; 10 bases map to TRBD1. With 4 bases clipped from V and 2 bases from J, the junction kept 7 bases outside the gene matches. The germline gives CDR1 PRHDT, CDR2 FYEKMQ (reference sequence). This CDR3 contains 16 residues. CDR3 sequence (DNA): TGTGCCAGCAGCTCGACCGGGACAGGGGTAAACTATGGCTACACCTTC. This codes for CASSSTGTGVNYGYTF.

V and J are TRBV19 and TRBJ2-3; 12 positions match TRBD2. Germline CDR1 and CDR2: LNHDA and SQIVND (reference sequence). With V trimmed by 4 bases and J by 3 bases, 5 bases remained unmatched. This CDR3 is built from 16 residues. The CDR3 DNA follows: TGTGCCAGTAGTACAACACTAGCGGGAGGTACAGATACGCAGTATTTT. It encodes CASSTTLAGGTDTQYF.

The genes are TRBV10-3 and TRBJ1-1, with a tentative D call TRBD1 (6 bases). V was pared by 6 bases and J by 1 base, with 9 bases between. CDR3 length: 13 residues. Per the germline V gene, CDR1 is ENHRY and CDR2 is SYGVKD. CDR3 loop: CAIRGGTNTEAFF. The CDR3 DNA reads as TGTGCCATCAGAGGGGGTACGAACACTGAAGCTTTCTTT.

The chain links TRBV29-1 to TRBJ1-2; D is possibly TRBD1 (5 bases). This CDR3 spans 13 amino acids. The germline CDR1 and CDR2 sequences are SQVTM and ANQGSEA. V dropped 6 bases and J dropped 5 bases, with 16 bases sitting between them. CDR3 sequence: CSVELPGLYGYTF. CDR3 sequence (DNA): TGCAGCGTCGAACTTCCGGGACTGTATGGCTACACCTTC.

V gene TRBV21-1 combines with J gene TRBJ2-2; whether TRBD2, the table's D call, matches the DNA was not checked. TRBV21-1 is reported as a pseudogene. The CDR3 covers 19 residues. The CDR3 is CASSPGWGARMPNTGELFF. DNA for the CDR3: TGTGCCAGCAGCCCTGGATGGGGAGCTAGGATGCCTAACACCGGGGAGCTGTTTTTT.

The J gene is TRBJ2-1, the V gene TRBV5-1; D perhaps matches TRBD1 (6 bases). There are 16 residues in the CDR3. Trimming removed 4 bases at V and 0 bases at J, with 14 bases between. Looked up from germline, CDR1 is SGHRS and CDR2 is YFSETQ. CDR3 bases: TGCGCCAGCAGCGTGACAGGTGATAGCTCCTACAATGAGCAGTTCTTC. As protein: CASSVTGDSSYNEQFF.

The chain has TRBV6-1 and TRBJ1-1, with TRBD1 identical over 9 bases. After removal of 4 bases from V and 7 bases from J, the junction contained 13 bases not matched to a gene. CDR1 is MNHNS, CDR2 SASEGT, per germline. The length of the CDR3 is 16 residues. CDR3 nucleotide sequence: TGTGCCAGCAGTGCCCGACAGGGGGGGGGATTAGGTGAAGCTTTCTTT. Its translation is CASSARQGGGLGEAFF.

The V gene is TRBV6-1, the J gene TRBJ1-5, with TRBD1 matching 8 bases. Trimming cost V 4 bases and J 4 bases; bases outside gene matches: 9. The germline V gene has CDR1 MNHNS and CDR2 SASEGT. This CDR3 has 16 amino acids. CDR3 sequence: CASSARTGTGNQPQHF. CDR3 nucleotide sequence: TGTGCCAGCAGTGCCAGGACAGGGACCGGGAATCAGCCCCAGCATTTT.

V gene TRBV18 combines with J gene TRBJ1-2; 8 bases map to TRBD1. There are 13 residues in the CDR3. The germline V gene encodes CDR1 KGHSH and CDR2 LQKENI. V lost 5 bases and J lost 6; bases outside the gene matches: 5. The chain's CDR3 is CASSGVTGDGYTF. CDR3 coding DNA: TGTGCCAGCTCAGGGGTGACAGGGGATGGCTACACCTTC.

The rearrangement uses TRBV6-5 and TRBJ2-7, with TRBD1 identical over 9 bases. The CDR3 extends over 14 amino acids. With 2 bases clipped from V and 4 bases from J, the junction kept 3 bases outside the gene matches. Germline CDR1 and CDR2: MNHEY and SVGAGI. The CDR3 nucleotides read TGTGCCAGCAGTTACAGACAGGGGGTATACGAGCAGTACTTC. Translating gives CASSYRQGVYEQYF.

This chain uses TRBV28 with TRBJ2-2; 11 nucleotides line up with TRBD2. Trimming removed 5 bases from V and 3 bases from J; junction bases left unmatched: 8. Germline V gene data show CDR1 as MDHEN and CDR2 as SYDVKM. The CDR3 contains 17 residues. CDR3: CASSPPTSGSYTGELFF. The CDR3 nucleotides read TGTGCCAGCAGTCCTCCCACTAGCGGGAGTTACACCGGGGAGCTGTTTTTT.

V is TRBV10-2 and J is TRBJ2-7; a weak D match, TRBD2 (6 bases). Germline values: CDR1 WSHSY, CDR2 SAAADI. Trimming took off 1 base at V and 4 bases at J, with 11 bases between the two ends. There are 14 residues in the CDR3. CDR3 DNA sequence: TGCGCCAGCAGTGAGTTGGGGGGATGGTACGAGCAGTACTTC. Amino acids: CASSELGGWYEQYF.

The CDR3 protein is CASPDRGPGYTF. CDR3 sequence (DNA): TGTGCCAGCCCCGACAGGGGGCCTGGCTACACCTTC. V and J are TRBV27 and TRBJ1-2, with 10 bases that match TRBD1. This CDR3 has 12 amino acids. CDR1 is MNHEY, CDR2 SMNVEV, per germline (reference sequence). Trimming took 8 bases from V and 7 from J; bases not matched to a gene: 4.

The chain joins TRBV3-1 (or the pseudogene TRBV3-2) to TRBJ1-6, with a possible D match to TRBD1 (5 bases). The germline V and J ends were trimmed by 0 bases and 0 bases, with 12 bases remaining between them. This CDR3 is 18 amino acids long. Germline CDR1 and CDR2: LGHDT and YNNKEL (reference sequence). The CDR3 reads CASSQEGRAFSYNSPLHF. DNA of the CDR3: TGTGCCAGCAGCCAAGAGGGCAGGGCTTTCTCCTATAATTCACCCCTCCACTTT.

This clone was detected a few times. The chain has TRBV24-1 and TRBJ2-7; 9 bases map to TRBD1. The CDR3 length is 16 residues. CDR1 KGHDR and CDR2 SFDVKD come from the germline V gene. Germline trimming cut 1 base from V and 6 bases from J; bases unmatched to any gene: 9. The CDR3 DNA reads TGTGCCACCAGTGATTTTTCGGGACAGGGTTCGGGCGAGCAGTACTTC. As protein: CATSDFSGQGSGEQYF.

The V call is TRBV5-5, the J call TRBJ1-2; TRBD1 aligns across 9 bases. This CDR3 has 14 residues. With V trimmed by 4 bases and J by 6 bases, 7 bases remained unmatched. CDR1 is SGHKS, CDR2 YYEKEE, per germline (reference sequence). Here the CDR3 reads CASSPRWDRDGYTF. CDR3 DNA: TGTGCCAGCAGCCCTCGGTGGGACAGGGATGGCTACACCTTC.

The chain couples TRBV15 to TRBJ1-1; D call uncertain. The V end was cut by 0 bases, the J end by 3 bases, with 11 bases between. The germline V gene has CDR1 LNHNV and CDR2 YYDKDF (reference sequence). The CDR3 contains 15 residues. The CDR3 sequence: CATSRDGSEYTEAFF. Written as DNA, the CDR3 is TGTGCCACCAGCAGAGACGGGTCGGAGTACACTGAAGCTTTCTTT.

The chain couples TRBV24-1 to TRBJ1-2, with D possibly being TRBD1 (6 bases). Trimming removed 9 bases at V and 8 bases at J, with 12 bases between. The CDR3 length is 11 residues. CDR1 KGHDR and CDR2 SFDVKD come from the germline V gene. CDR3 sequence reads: CATGGAGGYTF. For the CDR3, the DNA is TGTGCCACCGGGGGGGCAGGCGGCTACACCTTC.